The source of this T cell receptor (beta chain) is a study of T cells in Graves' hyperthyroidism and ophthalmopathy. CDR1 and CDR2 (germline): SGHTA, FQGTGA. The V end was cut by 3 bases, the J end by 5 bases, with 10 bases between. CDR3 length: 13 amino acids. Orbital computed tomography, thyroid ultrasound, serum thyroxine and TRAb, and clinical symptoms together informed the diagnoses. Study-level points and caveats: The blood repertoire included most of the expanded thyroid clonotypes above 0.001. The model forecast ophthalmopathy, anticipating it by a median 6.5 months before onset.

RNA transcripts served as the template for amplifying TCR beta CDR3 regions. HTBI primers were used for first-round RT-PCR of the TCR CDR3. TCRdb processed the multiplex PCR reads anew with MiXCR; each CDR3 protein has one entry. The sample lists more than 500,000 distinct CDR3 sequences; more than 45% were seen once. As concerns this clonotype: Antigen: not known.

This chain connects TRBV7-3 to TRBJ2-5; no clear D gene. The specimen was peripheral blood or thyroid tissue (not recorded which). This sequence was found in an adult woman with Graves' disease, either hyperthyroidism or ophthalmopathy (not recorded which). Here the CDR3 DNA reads TGTGCCAGCAGCTTTTACGCCGGGGAGACCCAGTACTTC. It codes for CASSFYAGETQYF.